The 10 T cell receptor beta chains below were found in one sample sequenced in a study of T-cell memory formation after mild COVID-19. TCRdb independently ran MiXCR on the 5' RACE reads; one entry per CDR3 protein. The sample includes under 550,000 distinct CDR3 sequences, over 15% of them seen just once. The sequencing sample was made of PBMCs or a T cell subset sorted from them (not recorded which). The receptors originated from an adult woman who had mild COVID-19 (a few samples of this study predate the infection). Cell type and time point are not known.

This chain links TRBV20-1 with TRBJ2-1; D is unclear. Germline V gene data show CDR1 as DFQATT and CDR2 as SNEGSKA (reference sequence). The V end was cut by 3 bases, the J end by 4 bases, with 19 bases between. The CDR3 is 16 amino acids. CDR3 nucleotides: TGCAGTGCTAGTACCGGTCCAGGCAGCGCTTACAATGAGCAGTTCTTC. Translated, it gives CSASTGPGSAYNEQFF.

The chain links TRBV7-2 to TRBJ2-7, with 8 bases that match TRBD1. The CDR3 covers 14 residues. The ends lost 5 bases at V and 3 bases at J; junction bases unmatched: 6. Germline V gene lookup returns CDR1 SGHTA and CDR2 FQGNSA. CDR3 sequence (DNA): TGTGCCAGCAGCCTCCGACAGGGGATCTACGAGCAGTACTTC. Its protein product is CASSLRQGIYEQYF.

V gene TRBV5-1 combines with J gene TRBJ1-1; D not resolved. The CDR3 loop spans 12 amino acids. CDR1 is SGHRS, CDR2 YFSETQ, per germline. Trimming cost V 2 bases and J 7 bases, with 9 bases left between them. CDR3 nucleotides: TGCGCCAGCAGCTTATCGCCAGTTGAAGCTTTCTTT. This sequence encodes CASSLSPVEAFF.

The chain combines TRBV7-9 with TRBJ1-1; TRBD1 agrees at 10 bases. V was pared by 5 bases and J by 1 base, with 7 bases of the junction left unmatched. Germline-derived CDR1 and CDR2 are SEHNR and FQNEAQ (reference sequence). The CDR3 contains 16 residues. The CDR3 DNA reads as TGTGCCAGCAGCCCCCGACAGGGGGCCGCGAACACTGAAGCTTTCTTT. Protein sequence: CASSPRQGAANTEAFF. The complete variable domain, with remaining parts taken from reference TRBV7-9 and TRBJ1-1, reads DTGVSQNPRHKITKRGQNVTFRCDPISEHNRLYWYRQTLGQGPEFLTYFQNEAQLEKSRLLSDRFSAERPKGSFSTLEIQRTEQGDSAMYLCASSPRQGAANTEAFFGQGTRLTVV.

The table lists this clonotype with a few counts. The chain combines TRBV29-1 with TRBJ2-2, with 9 nucleotides matching TRBD1. The CDR3 has 14 amino acids. Germline-derived CDR1 and CDR2 are SQVTM and ANQGSEA. J was trimmed by 3 bases and V by 6 bases; bases with no gene match: 5. The CDR3 protein is CSVEGQGDTGELFF. The CDR3, as DNA: TGCAGCGTAGAGGGACAGGGAGACACCGGGGAGCTGTTTTTT.

The rearrangement joins TRBV5-1 to TRBJ2-2; D perhaps matches TRBD1 (6 bases). CDR1 and CDR2 (germline): SGHRS, YFSETQ. V was clipped by 6 bases and J by 5 bases, with 14 bases between them. The CDR3 covers 14 residues. The CDR3 nucleotides are TGCGCCAGCACCCTCCGGACAGATACCGGGGAGCTGTTTTTT. It yields the protein CASTLRTDTGELFF.

This sequence joins TRBV6-5 and TRBJ2-7; possibly TRBD1 for D (5 bases). Germline V CDR1 and CDR2: MNHEY, SVGAGI. The CDR3 totals 13 residues. V lost 8 bases, J lost 3 bases, and 14 bases lay in between. The CDR3 loop reads CASRTQTDYEQYF. The CDR3 DNA follows: TGTGCCAGCCGAACGCAGACAGACTACGAGCAGTACTTC.

This clonotype appeared a few times. CDR3 residues: CASRPTGIVGEQETQYF. In DNA, the CDR3 is TGTGCCAGCAGGCCGACAGGGATTGTAGGCGAGCAAGAGACCCAGTACTTC. The chain joins TRBV28 to TRBJ2-5, with TRBD1 matching 7 bases. The junction had 15 bases not matched to a gene; V was cut back by 6 bases and J by 2 bases. Germline values: CDR1 MDHEN, CDR2 SYDVKM. There are 17 residues in the CDR3.

This chain links TRBV20-1 with TRBJ1-5; 9 positions agree with TRBD1. CDR3 size: 17 residues. The germline V gene has CDR1 DFQATT and CDR2 SNEGSKA (reference sequence). V lost 6 bases, J lost 0 bases, and 12 bases stayed unmatched. The CDR3 loop is CSAPQGQGSHSNQPQHF. The CDR3 DNA follows: TGCAGTGCACCGCAGGGACAGGGTAGCCATAGCAATCAGCCCCAGCATTTT.

This rearrangement joins TRBV7-6 to TRBJ2-5; no firm D call. The CDR3 extends over 17 amino acids. Germline lookup yields CDR1 SGHVS and CDR2 FNYEAQ. Trimming stripped 2 bases from V and 5 bases from J, with 21 bases between. CDR3: CASSLSASSGPIETQYF. In DNA, the CDR3 is TGTGCCAGCAGCTTATCGGCCAGCTCGGGCCCCATCGAGACCCAGTACTTC.